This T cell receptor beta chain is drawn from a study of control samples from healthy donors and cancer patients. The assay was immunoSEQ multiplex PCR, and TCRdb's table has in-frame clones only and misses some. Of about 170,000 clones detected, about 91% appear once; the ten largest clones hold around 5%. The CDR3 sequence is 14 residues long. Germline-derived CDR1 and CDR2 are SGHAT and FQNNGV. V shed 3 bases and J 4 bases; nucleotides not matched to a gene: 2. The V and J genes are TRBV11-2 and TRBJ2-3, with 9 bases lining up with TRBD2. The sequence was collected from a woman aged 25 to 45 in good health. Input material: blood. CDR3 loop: CASSFLAGPDTQYF. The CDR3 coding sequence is TGTGCCAGCAGCTTTCTAGCGGGACCAGATACGCAGTATTTT.